This record concerns one T cell receptor beta chain sequence. These data originate in a study of OX40 agonist ivuxolimab in advanced cancers. Study overall: Dosing consisted of intravenous ivuxolimab at 0.01 to 10 mg/kg every 2 weeks.

TCRdb's table, derived via immunoSEQ multiplex PCR, lists solely in-frame clones and lacks some. Of 60,000 to 85,000 clones in the sample, roughly 80% were seen once. From germline, CDR1 is LNHDA and CDR2 SQIVND (reference sequence). CDR3 length: 15 amino acids. V gave up 5 bases and J gave up 9 bases; unmatched junction bases: 7. The chain uses TRBV19 and TRBJ1-6, with 10 nucleotides matching TRBD1. This sequence originates from an adult with an advanced solid tumor such as melanoma, head and neck, liver or kidney cancer. The source material was CD4+ or CD8+ T cells sorted from blood, sampled in a trial of the OX40 agonist ivuxolimab. CDR3 residues: CASSVPGQGLSPLHF. DNA of the CDR3: TGTGCCAGTAGTGTCCCGGGACAGGGGCTTTCACCCCTCCACTTT.